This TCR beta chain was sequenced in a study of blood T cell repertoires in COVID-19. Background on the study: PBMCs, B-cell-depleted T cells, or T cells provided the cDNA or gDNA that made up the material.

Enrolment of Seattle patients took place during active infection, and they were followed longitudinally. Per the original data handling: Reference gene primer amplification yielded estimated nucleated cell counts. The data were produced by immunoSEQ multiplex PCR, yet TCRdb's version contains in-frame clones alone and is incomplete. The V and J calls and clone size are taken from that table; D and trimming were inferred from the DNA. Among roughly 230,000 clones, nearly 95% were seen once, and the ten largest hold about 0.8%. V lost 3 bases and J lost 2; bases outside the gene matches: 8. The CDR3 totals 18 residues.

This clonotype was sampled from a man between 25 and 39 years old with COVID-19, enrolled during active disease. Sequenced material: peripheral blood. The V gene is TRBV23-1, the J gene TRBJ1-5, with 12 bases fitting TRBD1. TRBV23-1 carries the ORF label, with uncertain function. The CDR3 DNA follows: TGCGCCAGCAGTCACCCCAAAGGGACAGGGGGCTGCAATCAGCCCCAGCATTTT. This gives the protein CASSHPKGTGGCNQPQHF.